This T cell receptor beta chain was sequenced for a study of blood T cell repertoires in COVID-19. The germline V gene has CDR1 MDHEN and CDR2 SYDVKM. This CDR3 comprises 19 residues. V lost 4 bases to trimming and J lost 8 bases; unmatched junction nucleotides: 25. As processed by the authors: Amplifying reference gene primers gave estimates of nucleated cell counts. Using immunoSEQ multiplex PCR, the repertoire was profiled, and TCRdb retains in-frame clones only, with some absent. D and trimming were read from the DNA, whereas the V and J calls and clone size are those reported in that table. The sample yields approximately 69,000 clones, under 85% seen once.

This sequence was found in a man over 45 with COVID-19, enrolled during active disease. V and J are TRBV28 and TRBJ1-1; TRBD1 matches 7 bases. The sample was peripheral blood. Here the CDR3 reads CASSSMTGWGSSGFAEAFF. CDR3 coding DNA: TGTGCCAGCAGTTCGATGACAGGGTGGGGAAGTAGTGGGTTCGCGGAAGCTTTCTTT.